This T cell receptor beta chain was identified in a study of cytomegalovirus exposure and HLA in healthy donors. This CDR3 region has 16 residues. Per the germline V gene, CDR1 is SGDLS and CDR2 is YYNGEE. The J segment lost 2 bases and the V segment lost 4 bases, leaving 8 bases of the junction unmatched. Primers included in the PCR were 60 Vbeta and 13 Jbeta primers. The assay was immunoSEQ multiplex PCR, and TCRdb's table has in-frame clones only and misses some. The sample lists 150,000 to 200,000 clones; around 77% were seen once. Sequencing input: PBMCs. This TCR was recovered from a man between 25 and 39 years old in good health and CMV-seronegative. The rearrangement joins TRBV9 to TRBJ2-2, with 7 bases that match TRBD1. CDR3: CASSLSGQTNTGELFF. In DNA form, the CDR3 reads TGTGCCAGCAGCCTATCGGGACAGACCAACACCGGGGAGCTGTTTTTT. The variable domain in full, with the rest retrieved from reference TRBV9 and TRBJ2-2, is DSGVTQTPKHLITATGQRVTLRCSPRSGDLSVYWYQQSLDQGLQFLIQYYNGEERAKGNILERFSAQQFPDLHSELNLSSLELGDSALYFCASSLSGQTNTGELFFGEGSRLTVL.